This T cell receptor (beta chain) was recovered during a study of blood T cell repertoires in COVID-19. At the level of the study: Sources were T cells, B-cell-depleted T cells, or PBMCs; the material itself was cDNA or gDNA.

The junction had 4 bases not matched to a gene; V was cut back by 8 bases and J by 4 bases. This CDR3 has 13 residues. Germline V gives CDR1 WSHSY, CDR2 SAAADI. As originally analysed: Amplified reference gene primers provided the basis for estimating nucleated cell counts. The assay was immunoSEQ multiplex PCR, and TCRdb's table has in-frame clones only and misses some. V and J calls and clone size are as listed in that table; D and trimming were resolved from the DNA. The sample lists roughly 520,000 clones, around 87% occurring once. Everyone who took part was roughly 18 to 89 years old, and they came from about 25 US areas. The study assigned cohorts using participant-reported clinical history.

The chain links TRBV10-2 to TRBJ1-5; 8 nucleotides match TRBD1. The sequenced sample was PBMCs or T cells enriched from blood (not recorded which). This TCR derives from a woman aged 40 to 55 who had recovered from COVID-19. CDR3 sequence: CASLRDRNQPQHF. In nucleotides, the CDR3 is TGCGCCAGCTTACGGGACAGGAATCAGCCCCAGCATTTT.